The sequence of this TCR beta chain was determined in a study of blood T cell repertoires in COVID-19. Profiled with immunoSEQ multiplex PCR; TCRdb holds only in-frame clones, not every one. Among more than 85,000 clones listed, approximately 87% were seen once. Sequenced sample: peripheral blood. The receptor was derived from a woman aged 45-60 years with acute or convalescent COVID-19.

The CDR3 bases are TGCGCCAGCAGCTTCAGGCTGAACACTGAAGCTTTCTTT. Its translation is CASSFRLNTEAFF. This rearrangement joins TRBV5-1 to TRBJ1-1; D not certain. Germline V gene data show CDR1 as SGHRS and CDR2 as YFSETQ. V lost 2 bases to trimming and J lost 0 bases, with 5 bases between them. The CDR3 runs 13 residues.